This T cell receptor beta chain was identified in a study of cytomegalovirus exposure and HLA in healthy donors (dated by TCRdb to the late 2010s). A note on the overall study: In an earlier analysis of approximately 500 of the donors, approximately 260 Gb of sequence data and 100 million or so unique TCR beta sequences from 180 million or so T cells were reported. A later genetic analysis used genome-wide SNP genotypes for about 60% of the 666 donors, treating that subset as a discovery cohort. Typing coverage varied by locus: roughly 629-630 donors for A, B, C, DRB1 and DQB1; under 550 for DQA1; 600 to 610 for DPA1; 450 to 480 for DPB1. Donor age, sex, ethnicity and CMV serostatus were compiled together with the repertoire data. A few DR-DQ haplotypes were handled as single units for association and clustering because linkage in the cohort was strong. To predict cytomegalovirus infection status, the study brought together high-throughput TCR immunosequencing, statistical association of individual TCRs with disease status, and machine learning. An earlier analysis of 587 of the donors used high-throughput TCR beta sequencing to judge whether each TCR beta V gene segment behaved as functional or pseudogenic. In a later analysis, previously published TCR beta repertoires from about 640 donors were re-analyzed and high-resolution HLA genotyping was added so that TCR occurrence patterns could be studied. About 280 gigabases of sequencing data and tens of millions of unique TCR sequences made up an early release that covered approximately 620 HLA-typed donors. Among 398 genotyped donors of the cohort, an average of approximately 230,000 unique TCR beta nucleotide sequences were sequenced per donor, about a sixth of them non-productive. All discovery cohort repertoires had been generated using a single sequencing platform. Along with the roughly 710-subject first cohort, a separate validation cohort of around 110 different subjects was used. The study aimed to test whether signatures of past pathogen exposure could be identified by cataloging public T cell receptors. Of the 398 genotyped donors, approximately 80% fell in the genetic ancestry cluster associated with self-reported Caucasian donors. The later analysis used no new phenotypic data to find candidate immune exposures, relying instead on TCR beta sequences and their occurrence across donors. The study profiled the T cell repertoires of 666 subjects by immunosequencing and related them to cytomegalovirus serostatus. Both class I and class II loci were covered by HLA typing, at four-digit resolution. Overall study outcomes, separate from this receptor: According to the authors, the approach could potentially be generalized to other disease states and immunological phenotypes. Because counts were too low, about 15 rarely observed V segments, including chromosome 9 orphons, were left out of the earlier analysis of 587 of the donors. A later analysis found that most CMV-associated TCR beta chains appeared HLA-restricted, with HLA associations seemingly driven largely by CMV exposure. When HLA alleles, especially DR and DQ, strongly co-occurred, TCR associations were difficult to assign to individual alleles. A few of the identified cytomegalovirus-associated TCR beta chains were confirmed in vitro to be specific for cytomegalovirus antigens. A later analysis found that TCR association rates varied across HLA loci, with DRB1 alleles showing the most associated TCRs and HLA-C alleles the fewest. A later analysis associated 17,000 or so TCR beta sequences with specific HLA alleles at a false discovery rate of 0.05. Linkage disequilibrium might explain the correlated functional status among segregating V segments, but an unknown experimental factor could not be excluded. Several of the top co-occurrence clusters appeared to be linked to parvovirus B19, influenza, CMV and Epstein-Barr virus, according to a later analysis. Broadly in line with IMGT annotations, most TCR beta V segments showed up in productive rearrangements about 87% or about 30% of the time in an earlier analysis of under 700 of the donors. The classifier was reported to diagnose cytomegalovirus status with high specificity and sensitivity in both the original and validation cohorts. Immune exposure information for the cohort was limited to CMV serostatus. A later genetic analysis reported fewer N-insertions in productive TCRs among donors in an Asian-associated ancestry cluster than the roughly 620-donor mean. Because HLA typing was missing for some donors at each locus, association tests included only the typed subset. In a later analysis, HLA-associated TCR beta chains showed more clonal expansion and lower generation probabilities than non-associated chains that were equally common. A further reported finding was that TCR beta sequences accurately predicted the HLA-A and HLA-B alleles for most subjects in the first cohort. A cluster of highly shared sequence variants was judged likely to represent a technical artifact of the sequencing pipeline. The study gave a list of some 150 TCR beta chains associated with cytomegalovirus. Across donors, most TCR sequences were observed very rarely, whereas some public TCRs were present in many individuals. An association between a missense DCLRE1C variant and V-gene and J-gene trimming of TCR beta chains was found in a later genetic analysis and replicated in an independent cohort. Roughly uniform sequencing depth across donors was assumed in presence/absence analyses, although this assumption may not hold. In this cohort, only TCR beta chains were sequenced, and detectable features were limited by the absence of alpha or paired-chain data.

In regard to this clone: Its specific antigen is unknown. The record has no base qualities; no much larger clone is one base away.

The cohort was made up of under 800 healthy bone marrow donors. Cohort members were all nominally healthy when sampled, although unrecorded immune exposures were likely present. The donor was CMV seropositive and belonged to the group of 250 to 350 seropositive cohort members. A peripheral blood sample was provided by each donor, and peripheral blood mononuclear cells were used for TCR beta sequencing. Genomic DNA extraction from the blood cell samples was performed with the Qiagen DNeasy Blood Extraction Kit. Library prep was done by the immunoSEQ multiplex PCR assay. The multiplex PCR relied on a mix of 60 forward primers for TCR Vbeta segments and 13 reverse primers for TCR Jbeta segments. The CDR3 region of rearranged TCR beta genes was amplified from genomic DNA by a multiplex PCR assay. The Illumina HiSeq System was used to sequence the amplified TCR beta libraries as 87-base-pair reads. The authors' pipeline ran thus. In a later analysis, approximately 74 million unique TCR beta chains were counted across the roughly 610 repertoires, and around 10 million of these chains were shared by at least two donors. Raw reads were error-corrected and collapsed into unique sequences with a nearest-neighbor algorithm that merged closely related sequences to remove PCR and sequencing errors. CDR3 sequences were aligned to IMGT reference sequences to assign V, D and J gene segments. For a sequence to be retained, a match of at least six nucleotides was required to both a V gene segment and a J gene segment. Rearrangements were classified as productive when the CDR3 lacked stop codons and remained in frame with V and J, and all other rearrangements were classified as non-productive. CDR3 was defined by IMGT convention, running from the second conserved V-encoded cysteine to the conserved J-encoded phenylalanine. The earlier analysis of some 580 of the donors excluded any sequence lacking an unambiguous match to a single V gene segment. In an earlier analysis of 587 of the donors, V segments were called functional above 56.7% productive rearrangements and were called segregating when the between-donor standard deviation exceeded 5%. To diagnose cytomegalovirus status from the catalog of TCR beta chain sequences, a statistical classification framework was built. V and J gene assignment, in a later analysis, came from comparing TCR nucleotide sequences with IMGT/GENE-DB human TR gene sequences. In a later analysis, CDR3 sequences and most-parsimonious VDJ recombination scenarios were assigned using the TCRdist pipeline. In a later analysis, each TCR beta chain was defined by its CDR3 amino acid sequence together with its V-gene family, and reads lacking a unique V-gene family were excluded. In a later analysis, some 600 highly shared, low-generation-probability nucleotide sequences were removed to address suspected cross-contamination and a sequencing artifact. For each public chain, a later analysis derived a clonal expansion index from normalized ranks of inferred template counts within each repertoire. In a later analysis, generation probabilities were computed using a VDJ recombination model fitted to out-of-frame rearrangements, and the results were checked against IGoR. In a later analysis, hypergeometric tests were used to score TCR-TCR, TCR-HLA and TCR-CMV co-occurrence, with a repertoire-size bias correction applied to TCR pairs. In a later analysis, false discovery rates were estimated by permuting HLA or CMV assignments 20 times. In a later analysis, co-occurring TCRs were grouped using DBSCAN, with TCRdist sequence similarity added in when clustering inside HLA-allele-positive subsets. Repertoires with fewer than 30,000 or more than 120,000 public chains were left out of co-occurrence clustering, as were five repertoires with anomalous nucleotide sharing. TCRdb stores this immuneACCESS table with in-frame sequences only. Part of the clones is absent; in the studies checked, under half of the shortfall reflects unresolved V genes, and no reason is known for the rest. V, J and clone size are those of that table, while D and trimming were read from the DNA. In all, the sample holds some 150,000 clones, and around 78% of those were seen once. The ten largest account for around 2.9% of the sample.

The sample consisted of PBMCs. The receptor's source is a man aged 40-50 years in good health and CMV-seropositive.

CDR3 protein: CASSYLTATDTQYF. The bases read TGTGCCAGCAGTTACCTGACAGCAACAGATACGCAGTATTTT. The rearranged chain carries TRBV6-6 and TRBJ2-3; a tentative D call is TRBD1 (5 bases match). Between the V and J ends, shortened by 2 bases and 3 bases respectively, the junction contains 9 bases. Spanning cysteine to phenylalanine, the CDR3 consists of 14 amino acids. Only the CDR3 DNA is retained, 42 bases long and in frame from the first base. CDR1 and CDR2 (MNHNY, SVGAGI) derive from the germline V gene (reference sequence).